Following are 29 T cell receptor beta chains from one sample sequenced in a study of early stage breast cancer tumors. TCRdb keeps only in-frame clones here, not all; method: immunoSEQ multiplex PCR. Here the sample spans 25,000 to 30,000 clones, roughly 86% being singletons. The material sequenced was blood. The receptors shown here come from a person aged 45 to 59 with breast cancer.

The rearrangement links TRBV4-1 to TRBJ2-1; 10 positions match TRBD2. The germline gives CDR1 MGHRA, CDR2 YSYEKL. The CDR3 loop spans 15 amino acids. The V segment lost 6 bases and the J segment 7 bases; nucleotides outside the gene matches: 9. The CDR3 DNA reads as TGCGCCAGCAGGCGCAGCGGGGGGGCTGGTAATGAGCAGTTCTTC. The encoded protein is CASRRSGGAGNEQFF.

The CDR3 bases are TGTGCCAGCAGCTTGGGGACAGGGGGCTATCAGCCCCAGCATTTT. This gives the protein CASSLGTGGYQPQHF. This sequence joins TRBV5-6 and TRBJ1-5; TRBD1 aligns across 11 bases. The CDR3 has 15 residues. Trimming at V came to 0 bases and at J to 5 bases, leaving 1 base not matched to a gene. The germline gives CDR1 SGHDT, CDR2 YYEEEE.

V and J are TRBV10-3 and TRBJ2-2, with 11 bases lining up with TRBD2. CDR1 and CDR2 (germline): ENHRY, SYGVKD. With V trimmed by 6 bases and J by 8 bases, 14 bases remained unmatched. The CDR3 sequence is 17 residues long. The CDR3: CAIRFPPTSGKVGELFF. CDR3 nucleotides: TGTGCCATCAGGTTTCCACCGACTAGCGGGAAGGTGGGGGAGCTGTTTTTT.

The rearrangement joins TRBV5-1 to TRBJ1-4; D possibly corresponds to TRBD1 (6 bases). Germline CDR1 and CDR2: SGHRS and YFSETQ. The CDR3 runs to 14 residues. Deletions cut 4 bases from V and 8 bases from J, with 15 bases between. CDR3 DNA: TGCGCCAGCAGCCTCAGACAGGTTGGAGAAAAACTGTTTTTT. It yields the protein CASSLRQVGEKLFF.

Judged by abundance, this clone is large. The chain combines TRBV13 with TRBJ2-7; maybe TRBD1 (5 bases). This CDR3 region has 13 residues. The V gene lost 4 bases and the J gene lost 2 bases, with 9 bases spanning the gap. Germline lookup yields CDR1 PRHDT and CDR2 FYEKMQ (reference sequence). The CDR3 sequence is CASSSQETYEQYF. CDR3 in DNA: TGTGCCAGCAGCTCACAGGAGACCTACGAGCAGTACTTC.

The genes are TRBV4-1 and TRBJ1-1; D is unclear. The germline gives CDR1 MGHRA, CDR2 YSYEKL. The germline V and J ends were trimmed by 0 bases and 1 base, with 3 bases remaining between them. The CDR3 has 13 residues. CDR3 residues: CASSQDRNTEAFF. CDR3 nucleotides: TGCGCCAGCAGCCAAGACAGGAACACTGAAGCTTTCTTT.

This clone has a handful of counts. The chain employs TRBV7-2 and TRBJ2-7; D uncertain. This CDR3 is built from 12 residues. Between the trimmed V and J ends, which lost 1 base and 6 bases, there was a span of 7 bases. Germline V gene data show CDR1 as SGHTA and CDR2 as FQGNSA. The CDR3, as DNA: TGTGCCAGCAGCTTAGGCCGGTCCGAGCAGTACTTC. Protein sequence: CASSLGRSEQYF.

This chain links TRBV6-6 with TRBJ2-1; 9 nucleotides align to TRBD1. In germline, CDR1 is MNHNY, CDR2 SVGAGI (reference sequence). The CDR3 loop spans 14 amino acids. V trimming: 7 bases; J trimming: 5 bases; junction bases outside the gene matches: 6. The CDR3 DNA reads TGTGCCAGCAATATGGACAGGGGAAACAATGAGCAGTTCTTC. Its protein product is CASNMDRGNNEQFF.

This chain uses TRBV7-9 with TRBJ1-2, with D hard to call. V shed 5 bases and J shed 3 bases, with 19 bases lying between them. There are 16 residues in the CDR3. Per germline, CDR1 SEHNR and CDR2 FQNEAQ (reference sequence). The DNA of the CDR3 is TGTGCCAGCAGCGCGCCGGCCAACCGCCCCGACTATGGCTACACCTTC. Residues: CASSAPANRPDYGYTF.

This chain joins TRBV6-1 and TRBJ2-5; 7 bases line up with TRBD1. CDR1 is MNHNS, CDR2 SASEGT, per germline. J gave up 4 bases and V 6 bases, and 5 bases lay outside the gene matches. The CDR3 runs 13 residues. The CDR3 coding sequence is TGTGCCAGCAGGCCAGGGGGTTTAGAGACCCAGTACTTC. Residues: CASRPGGLETQYF.

This rearrangement joins TRBV7-2 to TRBJ1-4; D unresolved. CDR1 and CDR2 (germline): SGHTA, FQGNSA. The CDR3 is 15 residues long. Trimming took off 5 bases at V and 6 bases at J, with 16 bases between the two ends. The CDR3 coding sequence is TGTGCCAGCAGCGTCCAAGGGTGGGAGGATGAAAAACTGTTTTTT. Protein product: CASSVQGWEDEKLFF. Full variable domain (rest looked up from reference TRBV7-2 and TRBJ1-4): GAGVSQSPSNKVTEKGKDVELRCDPISGHTALYWYRQSLGQGLEFLIYFQGNSAPDKSGLPSDRFSAERTGGSVSTLTIQRTQQEDSAVYLCASSVQGWEDEKLFFGSGTQLSVL.

The genes are TRBV7-3 and TRBJ2-5, with D possibly TRBD1 on 5 matching bases. Trimming took 1 base from V and 2 from J, leaving 17 bases between them. The CDR3 is 17 amino acids. Germline loops: CDR1 SGHTA, CDR2 FQGTGA. CDR3 loop: CASSLRASLSGQETQYF. CDR3 DNA sequence: TGTGCCAGCAGCTTAAGGGCGAGCTTGTCAGGGCAAGAGACCCAGTACTTC.

This chain connects TRBV21-1 to TRBJ2-1; TRBD2 was called by the table and not checked on the DNA. TRBV21-1 is marked as a pseudogene. CDR3 length: 15 amino acids. The CDR3 DNA reads TGTGCCAGCGGGAGGGGGAGGAGCTCCTACAATGAGCAGTTCTTC. Its translation is CASGRGRSSYNEQFF.

The chain is built from TRBV2 and TRBJ2-3; D is perhaps TRBD1 (6 bases). V dropped 4 bases and J dropped 4 bases, with 12 bases sitting between them. This CDR3 contains 14 residues. Germline CDR1 reads SNHLY; CDR2 reads FYNNEI. The CDR3: CASSVQGVPDTQYF. The CDR3 coding sequence is TGTGCCAGCAGTGTACAGGGTGTTCCAGATACGCAGTATTTT.

Of note for this clone: No conserved phenylalanine or tryptophan is present at the end of the CDR3, so a read error is the likely explanation. The genes are TRBV4-1 and TRBJ1-4; 8 bases fit TRBD1. The CDR3 runs to 15 residues. Trimming at V came to 5 bases and at J to 3 bases, leaving 5 bases not matched to a gene. CDR1 is MGHRA, CDR2 YSYEKL, per germline. The CDR3 spells CASSVRQGSNEKLFC. The CDR3 DNA sequence: TGCGCCAGCAGCGTACGACAGGGGTCTAATGAAAAACTGTTTTGT.

This chain joins TRBV4-1 and TRBJ1-1, with D hard to call. Trimming removed 0 bases at V and 1 base at J, with 6 bases between. Germline CDR1 and CDR2: MGHRA and YSYEKL. This CDR3 is built from 14 residues. The CDR3 DNA reads TGCGCCAGCAGCCAAGATATGGGGAACACTGAAGCTTTCTTT. This encodes CASSQDMGNTEAFF.

In DNA, the CDR3 is TGTGCCAGCAGCTTGACAGGATCCTACGAGCAGTACTTC. Its translation is CASSLTGSYEQYF. The chain is built from TRBV5-4 and TRBJ2-7; D perhaps matches TRBD1 (5 bases). The CDR3 totals 13 residues. V was cut by 1 base and J by 1 base, with 6 bases left in between. Germline CDR1 is SGHNT and CDR2 is YYREEE (reference sequence).

The chain joins TRBV5-1 to TRBJ2-3; 12 bases are shared with TRBD2. CDR1 SGHRS and CDR2 YFSETQ come from the germline V gene. This CDR3 is 19 amino acids long. V lost 1 base, J lost 0 bases, and 9 bases stayed unmatched. For the CDR3, the DNA is TGCGCCAGCAGCTTGAGGCGGTCTAGCGGGGGGGCGAGCACAGATACGCAGTATTTT. The encoded protein is CASSLRRSSGGASTDTQYF.

This clone has just one count. This chain joins TRBV5-4 and TRBJ2-3; no firm D call. Germline CDR1 reads SGHNT; CDR2 reads YYREEE (reference sequence). Trimming took 3 bases from V and 3 from J, leaving 5 bases between them. The CDR3 is made up of 12 amino acids. In DNA, the CDR3 is TGTGCCAGCAGCTCCCCGACAGATACGCAGTATTTT. Translation gives CASSSPTDTQYF.

J is TRBJ2-3 and V is TRBV19; 8 bases are shared with TRBD1. Germline V lookup: CDR1 LNHDA, CDR2 SQIVND (reference sequence). The ends lost 5 bases at V and 1 base at J; junction bases unmatched: 5. The CDR3 runs 15 residues. CDR3 in amino acids: CASSPQGVGTDTQYF. The DNA of the CDR3 is TGTGCCAGTAGTCCACAGGGGGTAGGCACAGATACGCAGTATTTT. Together with reference TRBV19 and TRBJ2-3, the CDR3 gives the full variable domain: DGGITQSPKYLFRKEGQNVTLSCEQNLNHDAMYWYRQDPGQGLRLIYYSQIVNDFQKGDIAEGYSVSREKKESFPLTVTSAQKNPTAFYLCASSPQGVGTDTQYFGPGTRLTVL.

The chain joins TRBV19 to TRBJ1-5; D is unresolved. Germline values: CDR1 LNHDA, CDR2 SQIVND (reference sequence). V lost 3 bases and J lost 5, with 5 bases in between. The CDR3 has 12 amino acids. CDR3 loop: CASSIMDQPQHF. The CDR3 nucleotides are TGTGCCAGTAGTATTATGGATCAGCCCCAGCATTTT.

V gene TRBV2 combines with J gene TRBJ2-1; 7 nucleotides agree with TRBD1. The CDR3 is 13 amino acids. CDR1 and CDR2 (germline): SNHLY, FYNNEI. V lost 9 bases and J lost 2; bases outside the gene matches: 4. The CDR3 bases are TGTGCCAGGACAGGGCCGGCCTACAATGAGCAGTTCTTC. Translation gives CARTGPAYNEQFF.

This chain joins TRBV19 and TRBJ2-1; D is unclear. This CDR3 has 12 residues. The V gene's germline CDR1 is LNHDA and CDR2 SQIVND (reference sequence). Trimming took off 6 bases at V and 4 bases at J, with 7 bases between the two ends. Here the CDR3 reads CASSLTYNEQFF. Written as DNA, the CDR3 is TGTGCCAGTAGCCTAACTTACAATGAGCAGTTCTTC.

The rearrangement uses TRBV29-1 and TRBJ2-3; a possible D gene is TRBD2 (6 bases). CDR3 length equals 13 residues. Germline loops: CDR1 SQVTM, CDR2 ANQGSEA. Trimming removed 4 bases from V and 2 bases from J, with 10 bases in between. The CDR3 nucleotides are TGCAGCGTTGTTCGGACTAACACAGATACGCAGTATTTT. Residues: CSVVRTNTDTQYF.

V usage is TRBV5-1 and J usage is TRBJ2-2; TRBD2 matches 13 bases. The CDR3 loop spans 18 amino acids. The V and J ends lost 4 bases and 5 bases, in that order; junction bases with no gene match: 11. Germline loops: CDR1 SGHRS, CDR2 YFSETQ. CDR3 sequence (DNA): TGCGCCAGCAGCCATGTACTAGCGGGGGGGCCCAAAACCGGGGAGCTGTTTTTT. It is translated as CASSHVLAGGPKTGELFF.

The V and J genes are TRBV5-6 and TRBJ2-7; TRBD2 matches 9 bases. Germline CDR1 is SGHDT and CDR2 is YYEEEE. The CDR3 is made up of 14 amino acids. The V and J ends lost 0 bases and 7 bases, in that order; junction bases with no gene match: 5. CDR3 DNA: TGTGCCAGCAGCTTGGGAGGGACTAGCTGGGAGCAGTACTTC. This sequence encodes CASSLGGTSWEQYF.

This chain uses TRBV25-1 with TRBJ2-1; TRBD2 matches at 7 bases. Looked up from germline, CDR1 is MGHDK and CDR2 is SYGVNS. The CDR3 extends over 16 amino acids. V gave up 3 bases and J gave up 2 bases; unmatched junction bases: 7. DNA for the CDR3: TGTGCCAGCAGTGATTCCGGGAGGATACCCTACAATGAGCAGTTCTTC. Amino acid sequence: CASSDSGRIPYNEQFF.

This chain links TRBV6-1 with TRBJ2-7; D unresolved. V was cut by 5 bases and J by 2 bases, with 7 bases left in between. This CDR3 has 12 amino acids. CDR1 and CDR2 (germline): MNHNS, SASEGT. CDR3 bases: TGTGCCAGCAGTAAGGAGACCTACGAGCAGTACTTC. Translation: CASSKETYEQYF.

The rearrangement links TRBV5-1 to TRBJ1-4, with D maybe TRBD1 (5 bases). The CDR3 has 17 amino acids. Per the germline V gene, CDR1 is SGHRS and CDR2 is YFSETQ. V was pared by 2 bases and J by 0 bases, with 14 bases between. The CDR3: CASSFTDSYATNEKLFF. CDR3 DNA sequence: TGCGCCAGCAGCTTTACCGACAGTTATGCAACTAATGAAAAACTGTTTTTT.